This is a list of T cell receptor beta chains from one sample in a study of regulatory dendritic cells for organ transplantation. Using immunoSEQ multiplex PCR, the repertoire was profiled, and TCRdb retains in-frame clones only, with some absent. This repertoire shows 21,000 or so clones, around three quarters found once; its top ten account for around 0.99%. The sequencing sample was made of memory CD4+ T cells from blood. Receptor source: a human donor in good health. Both conserved end residues are part of each CDR3. D genes are given only for firm matches. Clone size is given for some rows only: seen once, a few or many times, or a class if the clone is expanded.

abundance: -; d_gene: -; j_gene: TRBJ2-2; v_gene: TRBV25-1; CDR3nt: TGTGCCAGCAGTGAATTGGAGGGGCGGGGCGGCACCGGGGAGCTGTTTTTT; CDR3aa: CASSELEGRGGTGELFF
abundance: -; d_gene: -; j_gene: TRBJ1-4; v_gene: TRBV9; CDR3nt: TGTGCCAGCAGCGTTGGGGGCAGGGGCGAAGGAGAAAAACTGTTTTTT; CDR3aa: CASSVGGRGEGEKLFF
abundance: -; d_gene: -; j_gene: TRBJ2-1; v_gene: TRBV6-1; CDR3nt: TGTGCCAGCTATTCATTAGCCAACAATGAGCAGTTCTTC; CDR3aa: CASYSLANNEQFF
abundance: -; d_gene: -; j_gene: TRBJ2-7; v_gene: TRBV6-1; CDR3nt: TGTGCCAGCAGTGAAGCCCAGGCAGGTGAGCAGTACTTC; CDR3aa: CASSEAQAGEQYF
abundance: -; d_gene: -; j_gene: TRBJ1-1; v_gene: TRBV19; CDR3nt: TGTGCCAGTAGTTACAGGGATCGCACTGAAGCTTTCTTT; CDR3aa: CASSYRDRTEAFF
abundance: once; d_gene: TRBD2; j_gene: TRBJ2-3; v_gene: TRBV4-2; CDR3nt: TGTGCCAGCAGCTACGGACTAGCGGGAAGCACAGATACGCAGTATTTT; CDR3aa: CASSYGLAGSTDTQYF
abundance: -; d_gene: TRBD2; j_gene: TRBJ2-6; v_gene: TRBV5-6; CDR3nt: TGTGCCAGCAGCTCCCTGGGGAAGCGGGGGTACAACGTCCTGACTTTC; CDR3aa: CASSSLGKRGYNVLTF
abundance: -; d_gene: TRBD2; j_gene: TRBJ2-7; v_gene: TRBV15; CDR3nt: TGTGCCACCAGCTCTCGGACTAGCGGTCTATCCTACGAGCAGTACTTC; CDR3aa: CATSSRTSGLSYEQYF
abundance: -; d_gene: TRBD1; j_gene: TRBJ2-7; v_gene: TRBV10-3; CDR3nt: TGTGCCATCAGTGGGACAGGGAACAACGAGCAGTACTTC; CDR3aa: CAISGTGNNEQYF
abundance: -; d_gene: -; j_gene: TRBJ1-5; v_gene: TRBV7-9; CDR3nt: TGTGCCAGCAGCTTAATGGGGGGGAATCAGCCCCAGCATTTT; CDR3aa: CASSLMGGNQPQHF
abundance: -; d_gene: -; j_gene: TRBJ2-5; v_gene: TRBV7-7; CDR3nt: TGTGCTAGCAGCTTAGCGCGGGGTCACCAAGAGACCCAGTACTTC; CDR3aa: CASSLARGHQETQYF
abundance: -; d_gene: TRBD1; j_gene: TRBJ2-3; v_gene: TRBV5-1; CDR3nt: TGCGCCAGCAGCTTGGAGGGGGCCGTTAGCACAGATACGCAGTATTTT; CDR3aa: CASSLEGAVSTDTQYF
abundance: few; d_gene: TRBD1; j_gene: TRBJ2-7; v_gene: TRBV19; CDR3nt: TGTGCCAGTAGTCGGACAGGGGCCAACGAGCAGTACTTC; CDR3aa: CASSRTGANEQYF
abundance: -; d_gene: -; j_gene: TRBJ1-2; v_gene: TRBV11-3; CDR3nt: TGTGCCAGCAGCCAAGAAGGGAGATCAGCCGATTATGGCTACACCTTC; CDR3aa: CASSQEGRSADYGYTF
abundance: once; d_gene: -; j_gene: TRBJ2-1; v_gene: TRBV14; CDR3nt: TGTGCCAGCAGTTTTACAGGGAATTGGCCTCTGGTGAGTGAGCAGTTCTTC; CDR3aa: CASSFTGNWPLVSEQFF
abundance: -; d_gene: -; j_gene: TRBJ1-2; v_gene: TRBV5-1; CDR3nt: TGCGCCAGCTCCATGGACAGCTATGGCTACACCTTC; CDR3aa: CASSMDSYGYTF
abundance: -; d_gene: TRBD2; j_gene: TRBJ2-1; v_gene: TRBV5-1; CDR3nt: TGCGCCAGCAGAGGCGGGGGGGCTGATAATGAGCAGTTCTTC; CDR3aa: CASRGGGADNEQFF
abundance: few; d_gene: TRBD1; j_gene: TRBJ2-3; v_gene: TRBV6-1; CDR3nt: TGTGCCAGCAGTGAACCGGGACAGAGAACAGATACGCAGTATTTT; CDR3aa: CASSEPGQRTDTQYF
abundance: -; d_gene: TRBD1; j_gene: TRBJ1-5; v_gene: TRBV5-6; CDR3nt: TGTGCCAGCAGCCGAGGGACAGGGAATGTAAAGTATAGCAATCAGCCCCAGCATTTT; CDR3aa: CASSRGTGNVKYSNQPQHF
abundance: -; d_gene: -; j_gene: TRBJ2-2; v_gene: TRBV7-2; CDR3nt: TGTGCCAGCAGCTTATCCACGGAGGCCGGGGAGCTGTTTTTT; CDR3aa: CASSLSTEAGELFF
abundance: few; d_gene: TRBD1; j_gene: TRBJ1-1; v_gene: TRBV19; CDR3nt: TGTGCCAGTAGTGGCCGGGACAGGGGAGCTTTCTTT; CDR3aa: CASSGRDRGAFF
abundance: once; d_gene: -; j_gene: TRBJ1-5; v_gene: TRBV7-8; CDR3nt: TGTGCCAGCAGCTTAAGGTCTAGAGGGAATCTCGGGAGCAATCAGCCCCAGCATTTT; CDR3aa: CASSLRSRGNLGSNQPQHF
abundance: -; d_gene: -; j_gene: TRBJ2-7; v_gene: TRBV7-2; CDR3nt: TGTGCCAGCAGCTTAGACTATGCCGGCGCGAACTACGAGCAGTACTTC; CDR3aa: CASSLDYAGANYEQYF
abundance: -; d_gene: -; j_gene: TRBJ1-2; v_gene: TRBV7-9; CDR3nt: TGTGCCAGCAGCCCCGGTTATGGCTACACCTTC; CDR3aa: CASSPGYGYTF
abundance: few; d_gene: -; j_gene: TRBJ1-6; v_gene: TRBV4-1; CDR3nt: TGCGCCAGCAGCACTCCTCGTCAGGGGAGTGGTAGTTCACCCCTCCACTTT; CDR3aa: CASSTPRQGSGSSPLHF
abundance: -; d_gene: -; j_gene: TRBJ2-7; v_gene: TRBV4-3; CDR3nt: TGCGCCAGCAGCCAAGATCGGGGGTACGAGCAGTACTTC; CDR3aa: CASSQDRGYEQYF
abundance: -; d_gene: TRBD1; j_gene: TRBJ2-1; v_gene: TRBV9; CDR3nt: TGTGCCAGCAGCGTAGGGCCCCCGGGACAGGAGCGATCCTACAATGAGCAGTTCTTC; CDR3aa: CASSVGPPGQERSYNEQFF
abundance: -; d_gene: TRBD1; j_gene: TRBJ1-1; v_gene: TRBV5-1; CDR3nt: TGCGCCAGCAGCCCGGGACAGGGCGAGACTGAAGCTTTCTTT; CDR3aa: CASSPGQGETEAFF
abundance: -; d_gene: TRBD1; j_gene: TRBJ2-7; v_gene: TRBV5-6; CDR3nt: TGTGCCAGCAGCCCCGGACAGGGTAATCAGTACTTC; CDR3aa: CASSPGQGNQYF
abundance: -; d_gene: TRBD1; j_gene: TRBJ1-4; v_gene: TRBV19; CDR3nt: TGTGCCAGTCTACCTCCGGGACAGGGTAATGAAAAACTGTTTTTT; CDR3aa: CASLPPGQGNEKLFF
abundance: -; d_gene: TRBD1; j_gene: TRBJ1-3; v_gene: TRBV9; CDR3nt: TGTGCCAGCAGCGCGGGACAGATCTCTGGAAACACCATATATTTT; CDR3aa: CASSAGQISGNTIYF
abundance: -; d_gene: TRBD1; j_gene: TRBJ2-5; v_gene: TRBV6-5; CDR3nt: TGTGCCAGCAGTTCCACGACAGGGCTACAAGAGACCCAGTACTTC; CDR3aa: CASSSTTGLQETQYF
abundance: few; d_gene: -; j_gene: TRBJ2-1; v_gene: TRBV27; CDR3nt: TGTGCCACCCACTCCCCAGGAAGCCTCTATTACAATGAGCAGTTCTTC; CDR3aa: CATHSPGSLYYNEQFF
abundance: -; d_gene: -; j_gene: TRBJ2-1; v_gene: TRBV18; CDR3nt: TGTGCCAGCTCACCACCGAGCGGGCCGAGATACAATGAGCAGTTCTTC; CDR3aa: CASSPPSGPRYNEQFF
abundance: -; d_gene: -; j_gene: TRBJ1-3; v_gene: TRBV25-1; CDR3nt: TGTGCCAGCAGTGTGACAGGCAGTAACACCATATATTTT; CDR3aa: CASSVTGSNTIYF
abundance: -; d_gene: -; j_gene: TRBJ2-7; v_gene: TRBV5-1; CDR3nt: TGCGCCAGCAGCCGGGACACCCCAGGGGACTACGAGCAGTACTTC; CDR3aa: CASSRDTPGDYEQYF
abundance: -; d_gene: -; j_gene: TRBJ1-1; v_gene: TRBV7-8; CDR3nt: TGTGCCAGCAGCTTAGAAACAGGAAACACTGAAGCTTTCTTT; CDR3aa: CASSLETGNTEAFF
abundance: -; d_gene: -; j_gene: TRBJ2-7; v_gene: TRBV6-5; CDR3nt: TGTGCCAGCAGTTACTCCCTGACAGGCTTCACTACCGAGCAGTACTTC; CDR3aa: CASSYSLTGFTTEQYF
abundance: once; d_gene: -; j_gene: TRBJ1-2; v_gene: TRBV19; CDR3nt: TGTGCCAGTAGTATTGGGAGAAACCCCTATGGCTACACCTTC; CDR3aa: CASSIGRNPYGYTF
abundance: -; d_gene: TRBD1; j_gene: TRBJ1-2; v_gene: TRBV29-1; CDR3nt: TGCAGCGCAGGGACAGCTTTTTCTAACTATGGCTACACCTTC; CDR3aa: CSAGTAFSNYGYTF
abundance: -; d_gene: TRBD2; j_gene: TRBJ2-7; v_gene: TRBV5-6; CDR3nt: TGTGCCAGCAGCTCCACCGGGACTAGCGGGGGGATAGGACCCTACGGGCAGTACTTC; CDR3aa: CASSSTGTSGGIGPYGQYF
abundance: once; d_gene: TRBD1; j_gene: TRBJ2-2; v_gene: TRBV7-8; CDR3nt: TGTGCCAGCAACACACCGACAGAGCCAGTACAGGGGGAATGGTACACCGGGGAGCTGTTTTTT; CDR3aa: CASNTPTEPVQGEWYTGELFF